This TCR beta chain was sequenced for a study of molecular identifiers for immune sequencing clone quantification. Across the study: Replicates partitioned RNA from 20,000 or 100,000 naive CD8 cells into five parts, sequencing four.

Both previously described methods and listed TCR primers were employed to make bulk TCR libraries. From the PCR reads, TCRdb called clonotypes with MiXCR, one entry per CDR3 protein. This sample has approximately 550,000 distinct CDR3 sequences, with about a fifth found just once. This clonotype was recorded a few times. With 10%, 30% or 50% of RNA, about 20,000 to 1,100,000 naive CD8 T cells were sequenced. CDR1 SQVTM and CDR2 ANQGSEA come from the germline V gene. This CDR3 spans 13 amino acids. J was trimmed by 6 bases and V by 1 base; bases with no gene match: 6. Sequenced: naive CD8+ T cells from blood, with Jurkat cell RNA spiked in. Regarding subset: FACS-sorted CD8+CD4-CCR7+CD45RA+ naive T cells. The receptor comes from a human donor in good health. Some libraries in this study had Jurkat cell RNA spiked in. V is TRBV29-1 and J is TRBJ2-7; 7 bases agree with TRBD2. The CDR3 loop is CSVEGGSLCEQYF. The CDR3 DNA reads as TGCAGCGTTGAAGGCGGGAGTCTCTGCGAGCAGTACTTC.